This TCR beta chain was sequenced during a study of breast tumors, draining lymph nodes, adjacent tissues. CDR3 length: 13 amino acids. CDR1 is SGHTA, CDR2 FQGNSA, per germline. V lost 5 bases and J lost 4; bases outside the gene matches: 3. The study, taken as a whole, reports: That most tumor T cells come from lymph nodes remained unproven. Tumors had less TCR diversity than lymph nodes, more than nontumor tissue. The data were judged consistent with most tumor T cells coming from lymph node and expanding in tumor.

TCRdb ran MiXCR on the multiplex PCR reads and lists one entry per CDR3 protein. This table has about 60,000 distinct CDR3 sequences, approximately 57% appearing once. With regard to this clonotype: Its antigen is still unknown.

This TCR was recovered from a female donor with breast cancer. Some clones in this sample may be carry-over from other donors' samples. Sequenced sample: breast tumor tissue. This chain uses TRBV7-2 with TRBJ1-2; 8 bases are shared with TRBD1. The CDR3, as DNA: TGTGCCAGCAGCATCACAGGGGGCTATGGCTACACCTTC. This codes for CASSITGGYGYTF.